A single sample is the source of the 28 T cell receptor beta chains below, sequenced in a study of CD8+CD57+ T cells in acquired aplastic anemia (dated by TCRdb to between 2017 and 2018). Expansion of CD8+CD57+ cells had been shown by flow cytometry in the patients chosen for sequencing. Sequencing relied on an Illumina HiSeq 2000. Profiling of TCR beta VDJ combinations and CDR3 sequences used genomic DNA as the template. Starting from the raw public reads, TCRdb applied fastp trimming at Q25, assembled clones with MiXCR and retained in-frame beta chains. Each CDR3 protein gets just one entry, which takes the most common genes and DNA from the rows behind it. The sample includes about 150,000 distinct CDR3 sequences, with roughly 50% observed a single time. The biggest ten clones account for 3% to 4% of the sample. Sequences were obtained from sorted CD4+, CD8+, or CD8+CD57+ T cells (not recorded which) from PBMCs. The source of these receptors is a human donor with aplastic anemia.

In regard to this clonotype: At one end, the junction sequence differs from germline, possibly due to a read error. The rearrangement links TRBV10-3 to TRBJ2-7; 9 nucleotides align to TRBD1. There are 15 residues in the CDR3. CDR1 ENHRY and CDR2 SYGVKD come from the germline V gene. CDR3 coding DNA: TGTGCCATCATGCTTACAGGGGGCTTTAGTAATGAGCGGTACTTC. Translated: CAIMLTGGFSNERYF.

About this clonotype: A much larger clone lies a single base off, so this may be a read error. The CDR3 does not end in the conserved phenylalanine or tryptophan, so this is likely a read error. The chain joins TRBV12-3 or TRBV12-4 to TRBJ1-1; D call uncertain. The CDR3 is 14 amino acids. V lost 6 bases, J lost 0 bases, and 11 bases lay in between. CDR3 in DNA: TGTGCCAGCAGCAAAAAGATCATGAACACTGAAGCTTTCTGT. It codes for CASSKKIMNTEAFC.

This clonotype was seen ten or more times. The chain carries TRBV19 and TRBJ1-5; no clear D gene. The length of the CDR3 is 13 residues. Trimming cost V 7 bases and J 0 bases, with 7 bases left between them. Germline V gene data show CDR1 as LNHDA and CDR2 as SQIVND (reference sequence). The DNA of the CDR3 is TGTGCCAGTAACATGTATAGCAATCAGCCCCAGCATTTT. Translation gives CASNMYSNQPQHF.

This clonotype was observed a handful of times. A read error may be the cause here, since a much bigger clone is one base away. For the CDR3, the DNA is TGCGCCAGCAGACTCGACAGGGGGCGGGCTGGCTACGCCTTC. This encodes CASRLDRGRAGYAF. The gene calls are TRBV5-1 and TRBJ1-2, with 10 nucleotides matching TRBD1. The CDR3 contains 14 residues. CDR1 is SGHRS and CDR2 is YFSETQ in the germline V gene.

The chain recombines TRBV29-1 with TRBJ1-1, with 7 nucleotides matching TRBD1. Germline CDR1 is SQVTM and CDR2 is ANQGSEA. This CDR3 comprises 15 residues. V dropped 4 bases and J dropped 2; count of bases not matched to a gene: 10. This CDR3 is CSVVGGGKLNTEAFF. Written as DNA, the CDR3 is TGCAGCGTTGTAGGGGGCGGGAAACTTAACACTGAAGCTTTCTTT.

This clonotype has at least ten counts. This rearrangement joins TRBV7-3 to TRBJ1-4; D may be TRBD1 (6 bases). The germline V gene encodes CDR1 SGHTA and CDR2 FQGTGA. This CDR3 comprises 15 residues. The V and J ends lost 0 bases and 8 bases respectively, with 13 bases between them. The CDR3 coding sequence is TGTGCCAGCAGCTTAACGTCGAGGGGACAAGAAAAACTGTTTTTT. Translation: CASSLTSRGQEKLFF. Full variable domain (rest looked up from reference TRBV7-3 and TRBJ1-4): GAGVSQTPSNKVTEKGKYVELRCDPISGHTALYWYRQSLGQGPEFLIYFQGTGAADDSGLPNDRFFAVRPEGSVSTLKIQRTERGDSAVYLCASSLTSRGQEKLFFGSGTQLSVL.

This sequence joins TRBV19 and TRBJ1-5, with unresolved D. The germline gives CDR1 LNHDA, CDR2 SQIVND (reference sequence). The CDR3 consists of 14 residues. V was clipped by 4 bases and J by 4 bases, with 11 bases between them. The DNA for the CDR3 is TGTGCCAGTAGTACGGAACGTGGGAATCAGCCCCAGCATTTT. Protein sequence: CASSTERGNQPQHF.

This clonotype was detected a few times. The CDR3 DNA sequence: TGCAGCGTTAGGCAGGGAAATTCACCCCTCCACTTT. Translating gives CSVRQGNSPLHF. The chain combines TRBV29-1 with TRBJ1-6, with TRBD1 as a possible D gene (5 bases). Germline CDR1 reads SQVTM; CDR2 reads ANQGSEA. Trimming stripped 5 bases from V and 7 bases from J, with 9 bases between. The CDR3 totals 12 residues.

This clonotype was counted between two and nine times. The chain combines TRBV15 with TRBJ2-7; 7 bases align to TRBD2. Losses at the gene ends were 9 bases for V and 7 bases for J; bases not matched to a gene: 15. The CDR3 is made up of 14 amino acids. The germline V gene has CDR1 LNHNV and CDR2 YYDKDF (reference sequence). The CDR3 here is CATANLGGMGEQYF. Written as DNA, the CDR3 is TGTGCCACAGCTAACCTGGGAGGGATGGGAGAGCAGTACTTC. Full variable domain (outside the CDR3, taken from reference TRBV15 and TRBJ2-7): DAMVIQNPRYQVTQFGKPVTLSCSQTLNHNVMYWYQQKSSQAPKLLFHYYDKDFNNEADTPDNFQSRRPNTSFCFLDIRSPGLGDTAMYLCATANLGGMGEQYFGPGTRLTVT.

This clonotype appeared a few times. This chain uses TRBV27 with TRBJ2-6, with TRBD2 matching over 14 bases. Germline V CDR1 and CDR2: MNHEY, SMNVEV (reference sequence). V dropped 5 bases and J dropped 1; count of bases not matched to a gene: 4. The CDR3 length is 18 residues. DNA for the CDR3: TGTGCCAGCAGTGCGACTAGCGGGAGGGCTTCTGGGGCCAACGTCCTGACTTTC. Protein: CASSATSGRASGANVLTF.

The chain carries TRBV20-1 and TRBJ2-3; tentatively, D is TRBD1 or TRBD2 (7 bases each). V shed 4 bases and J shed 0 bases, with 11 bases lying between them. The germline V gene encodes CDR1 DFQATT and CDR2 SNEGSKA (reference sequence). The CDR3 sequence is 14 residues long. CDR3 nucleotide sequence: TGCAGTGCTACCCAGGGGGGGAGCACAGATACGCAGTATTTT. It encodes CSATQGGSTDTQYF.

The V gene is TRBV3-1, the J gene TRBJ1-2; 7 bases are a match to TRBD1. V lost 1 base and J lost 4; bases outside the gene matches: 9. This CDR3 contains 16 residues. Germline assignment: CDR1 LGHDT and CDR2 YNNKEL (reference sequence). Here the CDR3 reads CASSQVLLTGIYGYTF. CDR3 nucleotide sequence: TGTGCCAGCAGCCAAGTTCTCTTGACAGGGATCTATGGCTACACCTTC.

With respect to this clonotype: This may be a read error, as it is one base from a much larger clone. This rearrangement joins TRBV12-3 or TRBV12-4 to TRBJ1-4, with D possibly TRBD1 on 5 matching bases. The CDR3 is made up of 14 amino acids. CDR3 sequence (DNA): TGTGCCAGCGGGACGGAAACAACTAATGAAGAACTGTTTTTT. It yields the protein CASGTETTNEELFF.

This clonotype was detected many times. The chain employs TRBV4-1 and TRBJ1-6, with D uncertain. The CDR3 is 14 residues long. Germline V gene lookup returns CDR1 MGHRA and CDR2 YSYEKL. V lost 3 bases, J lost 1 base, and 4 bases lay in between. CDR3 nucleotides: TGCGCCAGCAGCCATGGGTCCTATAATTCACCCCTCCACTTT. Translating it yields CASSHGSYNSPLHF.

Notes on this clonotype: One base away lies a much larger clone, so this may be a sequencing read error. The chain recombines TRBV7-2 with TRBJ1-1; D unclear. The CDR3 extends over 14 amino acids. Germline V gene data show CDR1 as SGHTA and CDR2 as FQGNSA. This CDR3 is CASNLGGQNTEAFF. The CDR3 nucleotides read TGTGCCAGCAACTTAGGCGGGCAAAACACTGAAGCTTTCTTT.

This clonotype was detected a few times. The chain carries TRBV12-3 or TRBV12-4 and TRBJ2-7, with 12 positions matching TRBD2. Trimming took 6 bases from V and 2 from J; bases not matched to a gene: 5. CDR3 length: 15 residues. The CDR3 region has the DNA TGTGCCAGCAGCCTCGGACTAGCGGGAACCTACGAGCAGTACGTC. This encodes CASSLGLAGTYEQYV.

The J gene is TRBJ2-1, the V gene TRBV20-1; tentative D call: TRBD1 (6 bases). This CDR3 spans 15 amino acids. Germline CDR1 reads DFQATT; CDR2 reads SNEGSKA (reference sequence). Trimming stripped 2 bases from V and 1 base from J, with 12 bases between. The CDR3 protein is CSARTRDKSYNEQFF. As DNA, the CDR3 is TGCAGTGCTAGAACCCGGGACAAGTCCTACAATGAGCAGTTCTTC.

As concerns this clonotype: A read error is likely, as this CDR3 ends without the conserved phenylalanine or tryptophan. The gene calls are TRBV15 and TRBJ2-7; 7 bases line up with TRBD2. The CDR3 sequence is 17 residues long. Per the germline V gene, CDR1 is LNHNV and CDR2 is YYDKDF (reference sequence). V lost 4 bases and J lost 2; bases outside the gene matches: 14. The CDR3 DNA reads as TGTGCCACCAGCACCATCGCGGGGGATCTGGGTCCCTACGAGCAGTACCTC. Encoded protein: CATSTIAGDLGPYEQYL.

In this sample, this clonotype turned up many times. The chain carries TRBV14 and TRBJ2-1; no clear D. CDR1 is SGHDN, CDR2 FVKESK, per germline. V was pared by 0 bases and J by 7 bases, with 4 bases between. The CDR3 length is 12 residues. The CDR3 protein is CASSQDLNEQFF. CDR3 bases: TGTGCCAGCAGCCAAGATCTGAATGAGCAGTTCTTC.

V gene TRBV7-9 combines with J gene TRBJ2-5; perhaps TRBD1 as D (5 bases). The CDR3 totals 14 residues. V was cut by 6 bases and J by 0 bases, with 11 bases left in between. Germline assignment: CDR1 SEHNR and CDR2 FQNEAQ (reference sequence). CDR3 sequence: CASSRTDNQETQYF. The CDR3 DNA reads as TGTGCCAGCAGTCGAACGGACAACCAAGAGACCCAGTACTTC. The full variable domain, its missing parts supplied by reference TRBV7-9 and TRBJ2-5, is DTGVSQNPRHKITKRGQNVTFRCDPISEHNRLYWYRQTLGQGPEFLTYFQNEAQLEKSRLLSDRFSAERPKGSFSTLEIQRTEQGDSAMYLCASSRTDNQETQYFGPGTRLLVL.

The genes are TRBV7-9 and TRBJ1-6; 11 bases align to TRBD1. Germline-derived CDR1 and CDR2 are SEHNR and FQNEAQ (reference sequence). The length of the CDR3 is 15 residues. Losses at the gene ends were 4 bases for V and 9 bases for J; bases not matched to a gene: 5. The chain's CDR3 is CASSYGQGASSPLHF. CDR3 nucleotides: TGTGCCAGCAGCTACGGACAGGGGGCTAGTTCACCCCTCCACTTT. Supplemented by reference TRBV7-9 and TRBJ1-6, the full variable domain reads DTGVSQNPRHKITKRGQNVTFRCDPISEHNRLYWYRQTLGQGPEFLTYFQNEAQLEKSRLLSDRFSAERPKGSFSTLEIQRTEQGDSAMYLCASSYGQGASSPLHFGNGTRLTVT.

CDR3: CATSRDRGMSSPLHF. The CDR3 coding sequence is TGTGCCACCAGCAGAGACAGGGGGATGAGTTCACCCCTCCACTTT. The rearrangement links TRBV15 to TRBJ1-6, with 7 bases matching TRBD1. Germline loops: CDR1 LNHNV, CDR2 YYDKDF (reference sequence). CDR3 length: 15 amino acids. The trim removed 0 bases at V and 9 bases at J, leaving 5 bases unmatched. Based on the CDR3 plus reference TRBV15 and TRBJ1-6, the full variable domain is DAMVIQNPRYQVTQFGKPVTLSCSQTLNHNVMYWYQQKSSQAPKLLFHYYDKDFNNEADTPDNFQSRRPNTSFCFLDIRSPGLGDTAMYLCATSRDRGMSSPLHFGNGTRLTVT.

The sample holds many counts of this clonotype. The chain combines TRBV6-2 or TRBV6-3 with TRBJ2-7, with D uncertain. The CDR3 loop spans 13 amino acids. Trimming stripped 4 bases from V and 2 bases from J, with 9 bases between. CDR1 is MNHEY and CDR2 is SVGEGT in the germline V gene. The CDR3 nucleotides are TGTGCCAGCAGTTGGGTCGGTCCCTACGAGCAGTACTTC. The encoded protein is CASSWVGPYEQYF.

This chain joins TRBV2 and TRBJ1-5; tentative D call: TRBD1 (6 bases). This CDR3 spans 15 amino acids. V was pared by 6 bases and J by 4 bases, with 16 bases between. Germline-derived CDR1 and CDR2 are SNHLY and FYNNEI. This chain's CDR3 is CASSAGTPQNQPQHF. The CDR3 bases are TGTGCCAGCAGCGCAGGGACACCTCAAAATCAGCCCCAGCATTTT.

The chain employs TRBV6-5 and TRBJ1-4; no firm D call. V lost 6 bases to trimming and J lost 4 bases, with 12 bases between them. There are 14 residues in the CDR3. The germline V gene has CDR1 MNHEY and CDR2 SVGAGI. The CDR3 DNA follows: TGTGCCAGCAGCCAAGGCCAGTTTAATGAAAAACTGTTTTTT. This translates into CASSQGQFNEKLFF.

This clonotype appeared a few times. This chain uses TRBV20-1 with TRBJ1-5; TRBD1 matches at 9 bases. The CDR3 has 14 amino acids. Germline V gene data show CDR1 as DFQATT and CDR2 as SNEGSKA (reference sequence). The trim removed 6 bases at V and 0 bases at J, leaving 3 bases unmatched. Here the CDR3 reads CSAMTGGSNQPQHF. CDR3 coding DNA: TGCAGTGCCATGACAGGGGGTAGCAATCAGCCCCAGCATTTT.

The CDR3 coding sequence is TGTGCCAGCAGCCAGAAAACAGGGCTGGCCCAAGGAGGCGAGCAGTACTTC. Amino acids: CASSQKTGLAQGGEQYF. The chain carries TRBV4-2 and TRBJ2-7; weak D call: TRBD1 (6 bases). V gave up 3 bases and J gave up 6 bases, with 24 bases separating them. The length of the CDR3 is 17 residues. From germline, CDR1 is LGHNA and CDR2 YNFKEQ.

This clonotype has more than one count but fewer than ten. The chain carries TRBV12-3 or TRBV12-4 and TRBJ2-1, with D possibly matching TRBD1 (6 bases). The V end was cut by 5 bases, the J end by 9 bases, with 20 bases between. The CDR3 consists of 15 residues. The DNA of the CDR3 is TGTGCCAGCAGTCGTACTAGGACAGAAGACAGTGAGCAGTTCTTC. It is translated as CASSRTRTEDSEQFF.